This TCR beta chain comes out of a study of T cell responses to AZD1222 COVID-19 vaccine. The method was immunoSEQ multiplex PCR; TCRdb's version includes in-frame clones alone and lacks a portion of them. The table shows 120,000 or so clones, with roughly nine tenths occurring only once. The CDR3 has 13 amino acids. Between the trimmed V and J ends, which lost 2 bases and 11 bases, there was a span of 10 bases. Per germline, CDR1 LGHNT and CDR2 FRNRAP. General study findings and limits: Increased Spike-specific TCR breadth and depth were observed after two AZD1222 doses.

As for this clone: The antigen is unknown.

V usage is TRBV12-5 and J usage is TRBJ1-6; no firm D call. This receptor was taken from an adult in good health. Sequencing used peripheral blood, obtained on day 0 of AZD1222 vaccination. CDR3 nucleotide sequence: TGTGCTAGTGGTTTGCGAACCCAGACACCCCTCCACTTT. It yields the protein CASGLRTQTPLHF.